These 10 T cell receptor beta chains were sequenced from one sample in a study of blood T cell repertoires in COVID-19. Data came from immunoSEQ multiplex PCR; TCRdb stores just in-frame clones and leaves some out. This sample has 200,000 to 250,000 clones; about 79% occur once, and the top ten carry roughly 10%. The sequenced material came from peripheral blood. The receptors originated from a man at least 80 years old with acute or convalescent COVID-19.

The chain employs TRBV2 and TRBJ1-1; TRBD1 matches at 9 bases. Germline CDR1 is SNHLY and CDR2 is FYNNEI. The CDR3 sequence is 14 residues long. V was pared by 5 bases and J by 0 bases, with 1 base of the junction left unmatched. Written as DNA, the CDR3 is TGTGCCAGCAGTAGGGACAGGGTGAACACTGAAGCTTTCTTT. Its translation: CASSRDRVNTEAFF.

The V gene is TRBV18, the J gene TRBJ1-4; TRBD1 matches at 10 bases. In germline, CDR1 is KGHSH, CDR2 LQKENI. The CDR3 spans 15 residues. V trimming: 4 bases; J trimming: 4 bases; junction bases outside the gene matches: 3. DNA of the CDR3: TGTGCCAGCTCACGGGGACAGGGGAGTAATGAAAAACTGTTTTTT. It specifies CASSRGQGSNEKLFF.

The chain links TRBV5-1 to TRBJ2-4; TRBD1 aligns across 9 bases. V lost 4 bases to trimming and J lost 0 bases; unmatched junction nucleotides: 5. Germline V CDR1 and CDR2: SGHRS, YFSETQ. The CDR3 has 16 residues. CDR3 sequence reads: CASSPWTGVAKNIQYF. Here the CDR3 DNA reads TGCGCCAGCAGCCCGTGGACAGGGGTAGCCAAAAACATTCAGTACTTC.

The chain joins TRBV27 to TRBJ2-1, with 7 bases that match TRBD2. The CDR3 is 19 amino acids. V trimming: 2 bases; J trimming: 4 bases; junction bases outside the gene matches: 17. Germline V gene sequence: CDR1 MNHEY, CDR2 SMNVEV (reference sequence). The CDR3 coding sequence is TGTGCCAGCAGTTTACTCGGGGGGATTACCCCCAGAAAATACAATGAGCAGTTCTTC. Translation: CASSLLGGITPRKYNEQFF.

The J gene is TRBJ2-1, the V gene TRBV27, with D possibly being TRBD2 (5 bases). The V and J ends lost 6 bases and 5 bases respectively, with 5 bases between them. Germline CDR1 reads MNHEY; CDR2 reads SMNVEV (reference sequence). This CDR3 is built from 11 residues. CDR3 DNA: TGTGCCAGCAGGGGAGACAATGAGCAGTTCTTC. Protein product: CASRGDNEQFF.

The chain combines TRBV5-1 with TRBJ2-7; 7 nucleotides match TRBD1. Germline V gene sequence: CDR1 SGHRS, CDR2 YFSETQ. The CDR3 sequence is 15 residues long. Trimming cost V 1 base and J 4 bases; bases outside gene matches: 8. The CDR3 loop reads CASSLTGTAAYEQYF. Written as DNA, the CDR3 is TGCGCCAGCAGCTTGACCGGGACAGCCGCTTACGAGCAGTACTTC.

The V gene is TRBV3-1 (or the pseudogene TRBV3-2), the J gene TRBJ2-3; D ambiguous. The V end was cut by 3 bases, the J end by 2 bases, with 3 bases between. Germline V lookup: CDR1 LGHDT, CDR2 YNNKEL (reference sequence). This CDR3 has 12 amino acids. This chain's CDR3 is CASSHLTDTQYF. In DNA, the CDR3 is TGTGCCAGCAGCCATCTCACAGATACGCAGTATTTT.

The chain uses TRBV10-3 and TRBJ2-4, with D perhaps matching TRBD2 (6 bases). The CDR3 runs 13 residues. Trimming stripped 6 bases from V and 9 bases from J, with 15 bases between. Germline lookup yields CDR1 ENHRY and CDR2 SYGVKD. The CDR3 DNA reads TGTGCCATCAGGCCGGGGGTTGAGGGCATTCAGTACTTC. Its translation: CAIRPGVEGIQYF.

This clone was observed a single time. This rearrangement joins TRBV27 to TRBJ1-6; D remains unclear. Germline-derived CDR1 and CDR2 are MNHEY and SMNVEV (reference sequence). The V end lost 4 bases, the J end lost 0 bases, and 4 bases lay between the germline ends. The CDR3 contains 14 residues. The CDR3 spells CASSSGSYNSPLHF. The DNA for the CDR3 is TGTGCCAGCAGTTCCGGCTCCTATAATTCACCCCTCCACTTT.

The V call is TRBV5-3, the J call TRBJ1-1; D is possibly TRBD1 (5 bases). TRBV5-3 is an open reading frame, and its role is uncertain. Deletions cut 4 bases from V and 5 bases from J, with 30 bases between. The CDR3 sequence is 19 residues long. The CDR3 sequence: CARSPGVGQGPHYETEAFF. CDR3 nucleotides: TGTGCCAGAAGCCCGGGGGTTGGGCAGGGACCCCACTACGAGACTGAAGCTTTCTTT.